This T cell receptor (beta chain) was sequenced during a study of blood T cell repertoires in COVID-19. Study information: The samples span acute and convalescent COVID-19 from the United States, Italy and Spain.

The method was immunoSEQ multiplex PCR; TCRdb's version includes in-frame clones alone and lacks a portion of them. The profile shows 240,000 or so clones, about 88% of them singletons. Germline values: CDR1 SGHRS, CDR2 YFSETQ. The CDR3 sequence is 14 residues long. Trimming took 4 bases from V and 2 from J; bases not matched to a gene: 4. The specimen sequenced was peripheral blood. This chain links TRBV5-1 with TRBJ2-5, with 8 bases fitting TRBD2. The sequence came from a woman aged 35 to 49 who had recovered from COVID-19. CDR3 sequence (DNA): TGCGCCAGCAGCGTGGGACTAGGGCAAGAGACCCAGTACTTC. This codes for CASSVGLGQETQYF.